Listed below are T cell receptor beta chains from one sample, sequenced in a study of Ad26.COV2.S vaccination and SARS-CoV-2 variants. Libraries were prepared by immunoSEQ multiplex PCR; TCRdb keeps only in-frame clonotypes and omits some of them. This table holds over 110,000 clones, 80% to 90% found once. The input for sequencing was peripheral blood, taken after recovery from COVID-19. These receptors all stem from a human donor who had recovered from COVID-19. Each CDR3 is given with its conserved first and last residue. The order of the fields is CDR3 DNA, CDR3 protein, J gene, V gene, clone size, D gene. The D gene is left open where the match is weak. The size of a clone is reported for some rows only, either as once, few or many, or as a class for expanded clones.

TGTGCCACTACCGCGGGTCGCTTCTATGGCTACACCTTC,CATTAGRFYGYTF,TRBJ1-2,TRBV28,NA,NA
TGTGCCAGCAGCTTGGGGGGGGCTCAGCCCCAGCATTTT,CASSLGGAQPQHF,TRBJ1-5,TRBV5-4,NA,NA
TGTGCCAGCAGTTACTCGATTCAGGGTCCTTTTTACAATGAGCAGTTCTTC,CASSYSIQGPFYNEQFF,TRBJ2-1,TRBV6-2/TRBV6-3,NA,NA
TGTGCCACCAGCAGAGATCGGGATTCCTCGAGCTCTGGGGCCAACGTCCTGACTTTC,CATSRDRDSSSSGANVLTF,TRBJ2-6,TRBV15,NA,NA
TGTGCCAGCAGTATTAACAGGTGGAATACGCAGTATTTT,CASSINRWNTQYF,TRBJ2-3,TRBV12-3/TRBV12-4,few,NA
TGTGCCAGCAGTTTCCTGACTGAAGCTTTCTTT,CASSFLTEAFF,TRBJ1-1,TRBV12-3/TRBV12-4,NA,NA
TGTGCCAGCAGCCAGGGGTCCGGCCGGCTTAATGAAAAACTGTTTTTT,CASSQGSGRLNEKLFF,TRBJ1-4,TRBV11-2,NA,NA
TGTGCCAGCAGCTTAGACCGCTGGGCGAGTAGAGACTTC,CASSLDRWASRDF,TRBJ2-5,TRBV7-2,NA,NA
TGTGCCAGCAGTTACCCGGCGGGGAATCCCCCTCCTGGCTACACCTTC,CASSYPAGNPPPGYTF,TRBJ1-2,TRBV6-2/TRBV6-3,NA,NA
TGCGCCAGCAGCTTGCTGACAGGGAACACTGAAGCTTTCTTT,CASSLLTGNTEAFF,TRBJ1-1,TRBV5-1,NA,NA
TGTGCCAGCAGACCAGGGTCGTGGGGGCAGCCCCAGCATTTT,CASRPGSWGQPQHF,TRBJ1-5,TRBV28,NA,NA
TGTGCCAGCAGTCTATCAGGTGGCGAGCAGTACTTC,CASSLSGGEQYF,TRBJ2-7,TRBV28,NA,NA
TGTGCCAGCAGTTTTTATGGAGACACAGATACGCAGTATTTT,CASSFYGDTDTQYF,TRBJ2-3,TRBV2,NA,NA
TGTGCCAGCAGCTTTGGCCAGTACACTGAAGCTTTCTTT,CASSFGQYTEAFF,TRBJ1-1,TRBV11-3,NA,NA
TGTGCCACCAGCAGAGATCGTAACTTTGGGGATGAGCAGTTCTTC,CATSRDRNFGDEQFF,TRBJ2-1,TRBV15,NA,NA
TGTGCCAGCAGCCCGGGGGGGGGCACTGAAGCTTTCTTT,CASSPGGGTEAFF,TRBJ1-1,TRBV7-2,NA,NA
TGTGCCAGCAGCTTGGGACGCAGGAGATCCTACGAGCAGTACTTC,CASSLGRRRSYEQYF,TRBJ2-7,TRBV5-6,NA,NA
TGTGCCAGCAGCCCGGGACATCAGAACACCGGGGAGCTGTTTTTT,CASSPGHQNTGELFF,TRBJ2-2,TRBV7-6,once,NA
TGTGCCAGCAGCTTAGAGGCGGAGATTTCCTACGAGCAGTACTTC,CASSLEAEISYEQYF,TRBJ2-7,TRBV13,NA,NA
TGTGCCAGCAGCTTCGTCGGCAGCTACGAGCAGTACTTC,CASSFVGSYEQYF,TRBJ2-7,TRBV5-5,NA,NA
TGTGCCAGCAGCTTTAAAGGGCCCTCCTACAATGAGCAGTTCTTC,CASSFKGPSYNEQFF,TRBJ2-1,TRBV5-6,NA,NA
TGTGCCAGCAAAGGAGATACGCAGTATTTT,CASKGDTQYF,TRBJ2-3,TRBV7-2,NA,NA
TGTGCCAGCAGTGAATATCGGAATGGGCCCTACGAGCAGTACTTC,CASSEYRNGPYEQYF,TRBJ2-7,TRBV25-1,NA,NA
TGTGCCAGCAGCAGTGACAGGTTGGGCACTGAAGCTTTCTTT,CASSSDRLGTEAFF,TRBJ1-1,TRBV5-4,NA,NA
TGTGCCTGGAGTCAGAAGAACACTGAAGCTTTCTTT,CAWSQKNTEAFF,TRBJ1-1,TRBV30,NA,NA
TGTGCCAGCAGTTCCCCCCCGGGAAACACCATATATTTT,CASSSPPGNTIYF,TRBJ1-3,TRBV28,NA,NA
TGTGCCAGCAGTACACAGGGGGCCGGGGAGCTGTTTTTT,CASSTQGAGELFF,TRBJ2-2,TRBV6-2/TRBV6-3,NA,TRBD1
TGTGCCAGCAGAGAGGAGGGGTCGAGCCCGGAGCTGTTTTTT,CASREEGSSPELFF,TRBJ2-2,TRBV7-9,NA,NA
TGTGCCAGCAGCCAAGTTTTGATGTGTGCTCTAGGCGACGGTCCTATTTATGGCTACACCTTC,CASSQVLMCALGDGPIYGYTF,TRBJ1-2,TRBV3-1/TRBV3-2,NA,NA
TGTGCCAGCAGCAGACAGCCCTACAATGAGCAGTTCTTC,CASSRQPYNEQFF,TRBJ2-1,TRBV9,NA,NA
TGTGCCAGCAGTTTTCTACTAGCTGATACGCAGTATTTT,CASSFLLADTQYF,TRBJ2-3,TRBV12-3/TRBV12-4,NA,NA
TGTGCCAGCAGTCACCAAGCGGGAGGGCGCACAGATACGCAGTATTTT,CASSHQAGGRTDTQYF,TRBJ2-3,TRBV27,NA,TRBD2
TGTGCCAGCAGCCCTAGGCCCCTACAGGGGGCGCCGAGAGACACTGAAGCTTTCTTT,CASSPRPLQGAPRDTEAFF,TRBJ1-1,TRBV21-1,NA,NA
TGTGCCAGCAGTCAACAGGGGGCGCAAGCAAACACCATATATTTT,CASSQQGAQANTIYF,TRBJ1-3,TRBV28,few,TRBD1
TGTGCCAGCAGTGAATGGGTACTCGGAGGTGGTGAAAAACTGTTTTTT,CASSEWVLGGGEKLFF,TRBJ1-4,TRBV25-1,NA,NA
TGCAGCGTTGGGGGTAGGGATCAGCCCCAGCATTTT,CSVGGRDQPQHF,TRBJ1-5,TRBV29-1,NA,NA
TGTGCCAGTAGTATGGGGCCAGGGGAGCTGTTTTTT,CASSMGPGELFF,TRBJ2-2,TRBV19,NA,NA
TGCAGTGCTAGTACAACAGGGCTCTGGGAGCAGTACTTC,CSASTTGLWEQYF,TRBJ2-7,TRBV20-1,NA,NA